This T cell receptor beta chain stems from a study of PD-L1 blockade in urothelial cancer. Study in general: Patients initiated atezolizumab in the mid-2010s at 1,200 mg intravenously every 3 weeks. General study findings and limits: Pretreatment blood TCR clonality under the median forecast improved survival.

This CDR3 spans 14 amino acids. V lost 3 bases and J lost 3; bases outside the gene matches: 3. CDR1 is MDHEN, CDR2 SYDVKM, per germline. This table comes from immunoSEQ multiplex PCR, and its TCRdb copy is limited to in-frame clones, with some not included. The table includes around 100,000 clones, roughly 84% detected once. Note on this clone: Its antigen is unknown.

The sequence came from a man aged 50 or older with urothelial cancer. Sequenced material: PBMCs, taken around atezolizumab (anti-PD-L1) treatment. The chain couples TRBV28 to TRBJ2-7; 9 bases are a match to TRBD2. Here the CDR3 reads CASSFAAGGYEQYF. CDR3 in DNA: TGTGCCAGCAGTTTTGCAGCGGGAGGCTACGAGCAGTACTTC.